One sample yielded the 25 T cell receptor beta chains listed below, sequenced in a study of patients with pleural tuberculosis. A single record per CDR3 protein comes from TCRdb applying MiXCR to the reads. This sample has tens of thousands of distinct CDR3 sequences; about 18% occur once, and the top ten carry approximately 3.7%. The sequenced material came from peripheral blood. The receptor set was obtained from a human donor with pleural tuberculosis.

Details on this clonotype: Being one base from a much bigger clone, this may be a read error. This chain uses TRBV19 with TRBJ1-2; D is unresolved. CDR3 length: 14 residues. CDR1 is LNHDA and CDR2 is SQIVND in the germline V gene (reference sequence). CDR3 sequence: CASKSSLTNYSYTF. CDR3 bases: TGTGCCAGTAAGAGCAGCCTCACTAACTATAGCTACACCTTC.

This clonotype was recorded at least ten times. V is TRBV6-2 or TRBV6-3 and J is TRBJ2-7; perhaps D is TRBD1 or TRBD2 (5 bases each). V lost 2 bases and J 2 bases, leaving 13 bases between the germline ends. The germline gives CDR1 MNHEY, CDR2 SVGEGT. The CDR3 runs to 15 residues. The CDR3 nucleotides are TGTGCCAGCAGTTACGCTAGGGACGCAACCTACGAGCAGTACTTC. It codes for CASSYARDATYEQYF.

This clonotype was counted many times. The V and J genes are TRBV19 and TRBJ2-1, with a tentative D call TRBD1 (5 bases). V gave up 8 bases and J gave up 5 bases, with 16 bases separating them. Germline assignment: CDR1 LNHDA and CDR2 SQIVND (reference sequence). CDR3 length equals 14 residues. The CDR3 DNA is TGTGCCAGTGCCGACCAGGGCCGGGACAATGAGCAGTTCTTC. It specifies CASADQGRDNEQFF.

The chain carries TRBV7-2 and TRBJ1-5; D uncertain. The CDR3 sequence is 19 residues long. V was pared by 2 bases and J by 0 bases, with 20 bases between. Germline values: CDR1 SGHTA, CDR2 FQGNSA. The CDR3 sequence is CASSLISSGELYSNQPQHF. The CDR3 bases are TGTGCCAGCAGCTTAATAAGTTCGGGCGAGCTTTATAGCAATCAGCCCCAGCATTTT. The full variable domain, with the rest looked up from reference TRBV7-2 and TRBJ1-5, is GAGVSQSPSNKVTEKGKDVELRCDPISGHTALYWYRQSLGQGLEFLIYFQGNSAPDKSGLPSDRFSAERTGGSVSTLTIQRTQQEDSAVYLCASSLISSGELYSNQPQHFGDGTRLSIL.

This clonotype has a count of ten or more. This chain links TRBV7-2 with TRBJ2-1; D unclear. CDR3 length: 13 residues. Trimming took off 4 bases at V and 4 bases at J, with 8 bases between the two ends. Germline CDR1 and CDR2: SGHTA and FQGNSA. CDR3 loop: CASSSRMYNEQFF. In DNA form, the CDR3 reads TGTGCCAGCAGCTCCCGTATGTACAATGAGCAGTTCTTC.

The table lists this clonotype with many counts. J is TRBJ2-7 and V is TRBV7-8; 8 nucleotides line up with TRBD2. The germline V gene encodes CDR1 SGHVS and CDR2 FQNEAQ. With 5 bases clipped from V and 1 base from J, the junction kept 10 bases outside the gene matches. The CDR3 extends over 16 amino acids. CDR3 sequence reads: CASSPSTSGSSYEQYF. The CDR3, as DNA: TGTGCCAGCAGCCCCTCAACTAGCGGATCTTCCTACGAGCAGTACTTC.

This clonotype occurred many times. J is TRBJ1-2 and V is TRBV27; D is unresolved. The germline gives CDR1 MNHEY, CDR2 SMNVEV (reference sequence). V lost 0 bases and J lost 5, with 7 bases in between. CDR3 length: 13 residues. CDR3 loop: CASSLSAGYGYTF. The CDR3 bases are TGTGCCAGCAGTTTATCGGCAGGTTATGGCTACACCTTC.

The chain recombines TRBV5-4 with TRBJ1-1; 10 nucleotides align to TRBD1. V gave up 2 bases and J gave up 4 bases; unmatched junction bases: 2. The CDR3 consists of 14 residues. From germline, CDR1 is SGHNT and CDR2 YYREEE (reference sequence). The CDR3, as DNA: TGTGCCAGCAGCTTAAGACAGGGGGCCACTGAAGCTTTCTTT. Translated: CASSLRQGATEAFF.

Remarks on this clonotype: Sequence at one end of the junction differs from germline and may be a read error. The rearrangement uses TRBV20-1 and TRBJ2-2, with D possibly TRBD2 on 6 matching bases. There are 14 residues in the CDR3. Germline V gene lookup returns CDR1 DFQATT and CDR2 SNEGSKA (reference sequence). The CDR3 DNA reads TGCAGTGCTTCTTTGACTAGTGACACCGGAGAGCTGTTTTTT. This codes for CSASLTSDTGELFF.

On this clonotype: One junction end disagrees with the germline gene, perhaps due to a read error. The chain couples TRBV28 to TRBJ2-5, with D perhaps matching TRBD2 (5 bases). In germline, CDR1 is MDHEN, CDR2 SYDVKM. This CDR3 has 16 amino acids. The CDR3 nucleotides read TGTGCCAGCAGTTTCTACCTAGCTCGAGAACAAGAGACCCAGTGCTTC. It codes for CASSFYLAREQETQCF.

This clonotype occurred a few times. J is TRBJ2-7 and V is TRBV5-1, with D maybe TRBD2 (5 bases). Germline V CDR1 and CDR2: SGHRS, YFSETQ. The CDR3 is 14 amino acids. V was pared by 4 bases and J by 0 bases, with 11 bases between. CDR3 sequence (DNA): TGCGCCAGCAGCCCCATGGACTCCTCCTACGAGCAGTACTTC. Translation gives CASSPMDSSYEQYF.

This clonotype was recorded many times. This rearrangement joins TRBV7-9 to TRBJ2-3, with 11 bases matching TRBD1. The CDR3 loop spans 15 amino acids. Germline trimming cut 5 bases from V and 4 bases from J; bases unmatched to any gene: 5. Germline lookup yields CDR1 SEHNR and CDR2 FQNEAQ (reference sequence). The CDR3 sequence is CASSPWTGGADTQYF. CDR3 DNA: TGTGCCAGCAGCCCGTGGACAGGGGGCGCAGATACGCAGTATTTT.

This clonotype has ten or more counts. The chain couples TRBV19 to TRBJ2-7, with D possibly being TRBD2 (6 bases). V lost 3 bases to trimming and J lost 2 bases, with 11 bases between them. This CDR3 has 14 residues. Germline V gives CDR1 LNHDA, CDR2 SQIVND (reference sequence). CDR3 sequence (DNA): TGTGCCAGTAGTATTCGGGAGCGTACCTACGAGCAGTACTTC. It is translated as CASSIRERTYEQYF.

The sample holds many counts of this clonotype. The chain joins TRBV5-1 to TRBJ2-5, with 7 bases aligning to TRBD1. V lost 3 bases, J lost 2 bases, and 10 bases stayed unmatched. Germline V CDR1 and CDR2: SGHRS, YFSETQ. The CDR3 covers 16 residues. The CDR3 DNA reads as TGCGCCAGCAGCTCGATTGGGGACAGCCAACAAGAGACCCAGTACTTC. Protein: CASSSIGDSQQETQYF.

The sample holds many counts of this clonotype. The chain joins TRBV4-1 to TRBJ2-3; 11 positions match TRBD2. With 4 bases clipped from V and 4 bases from J, the junction kept 13 bases outside the gene matches. Germline values: CDR1 MGHRA, CDR2 YSYEKL. This CDR3 contains 18 residues. In DNA, the CDR3 is TGCGCCAGCAGCCTTGGTAGGGGTAGCGGGAGGGCCTCAGATACGCAGTATTTT. Protein: CASSLGRGSGRASDTQYF.

This clonotype was seen many times. V is TRBV27 and J is TRBJ2-3; possibly TRBD1 or TRBD2 for D (5 bases each). The CDR3 totals 13 residues. CDR1 is MNHEY and CDR2 is SMNVEV in the germline V gene (reference sequence). V was pared by 1 base and J by 3 bases, with 5 bases between. The CDR3 sequence is CASSLWGTDTQYF. In nucleotides, the CDR3 is TGTGCCAGCAGTTTATGGGGGACAGATACGCAGTATTTT.

This clonotype was detected many times. The V gene is TRBV20-1, the J gene TRBJ2-3; TRBD1 matches at 9 bases. The CDR3 is 13 residues long. Germline CDR1 and CDR2: DFQATT and SNEGSKA (reference sequence). The ends lost 5 bases at V and 1 base at J; junction bases unmatched: 1. The CDR3 sequence is CSARTGGTDTQYF. Written as DNA, the CDR3 is TGCAGTGCTCGGACAGGGGGCACAGATACGCAGTATTTT.

To note about this clonotype: A junction end diverges from the germline sequence, so it may reflect a read error. The chain has TRBV5-1 and TRBJ2-7, with 8 positions matching TRBD1. The CDR3 runs to 14 residues. From germline, CDR1 is SGHRS and CDR2 YFSETQ. CDR3 sequence reads: CASSPGTGAYEQCF. CDR3 nucleotides: TGCGCCAGCAGCCCCGGGACAGGAGCCTACGAGCAGTGCTTC.

V is TRBV5-6 and J is TRBJ2-7; D is unresolved. Looked up from germline, CDR1 is SGHDT and CDR2 is YYEEEE. CDR3 length: 14 amino acids. V gave up 2 bases and J gave up 3 bases, with 12 bases separating them. The CDR3 here is CASSFSATDYEQYF. The DNA of the CDR3 is TGTGCCAGCAGCTTCTCAGCGACCGACTACGAGCAGTACTTC.

This clonotype was seen many times. The chain has TRBV11-2 and TRBJ2-1; weak D call: TRBD2 (6 bases). The V gene's germline CDR1 is SGHAT and CDR2 FQNNGV. The V gene lost 6 bases and the J gene lost 8 bases, with 23 bases spanning the gap. This CDR3 contains 16 residues. DNA of the CDR3: TGTGCCAGCAGATCAAGAGGGGCAGGGAGGATGGATGAGCAGTTCTTC. Its translation: CASRSRGAGRMDEQFF.

This clonotype was seen at least ten times. The CDR3 loop reads CASSLASNYNEQFF. In nucleotides, the CDR3 is TGTGCCAGCAGCTTAGCTTCTAACTACAATGAGCAGTTCTTC. The chain carries TRBV11-2 and TRBJ2-1; D uncertain. V lost 1 base, J lost 3 bases, and 7 bases lay in between. The CDR3 extends over 14 amino acids. Germline V lookup: CDR1 SGHAT, CDR2 FQNNGV.

This clonotype was seen at least ten times. This sequence joins TRBV25-1 and TRBJ2-7, with TRBD2 identical over 7 bases. This CDR3 spans 15 amino acids. Germline V gene lookup returns CDR1 MGHDK and CDR2 SYGVNS. Trimming cost V 2 bases and J 0 bases; bases outside gene matches: 4. CDR3 bases: TGTGCCAGCAGTGAAAGCGGGGTGAGCTCCTACGAGCAGTACTTC. This codes for CASSESGVSSYEQYF.

This clonotype was observed at least ten times. V gene TRBV10-3 combines with J gene TRBJ1-5; 7 positions match TRBD1. Germline V gene data show CDR1 as ENHRY and CDR2 as SYGVKD. This CDR3 region has 15 residues. With V trimmed by 2 bases and J by 0 bases, 1 base remained unmatched. DNA for the CDR3: TGTGCCATCAGTGAGGGGACAGTTAGCAATCAGCCCCAGCATTTT. Protein: CAISEGTVSNQPQHF.

This clonotype came up many times. This rearrangement joins TRBV20-1 to TRBJ2-5, with 8 bases that match TRBD2. The CDR3 has 13 residues. Trimming at V came to 5 bases and at J to 3 bases, leaving 5 bases not matched to a gene. Germline V gene lookup returns CDR1 DFQATT and CDR2 SNEGSKA (reference sequence). CDR3 coding DNA: TGCAGTGCTTTGCGGGGGGATAAAGAGACCCAGTACTTC. Its protein is CSALRGDKETQYF.

This chain uses TRBV20-1 with TRBJ2-1; D might be TRBD1 or TRBD2, each matching 5 bases. The CDR3 runs 16 residues. V lost 0 bases and J lost 0, with 12 bases in between. CDR1 is DFQATT, CDR2 SNEGSKA, per germline (reference sequence). The CDR3 DNA reads TGCAGTGCTAGAGAGGGCCGGGGCGTCTCCTACAATGAGCAGTTCTTC. Its protein is CSAREGRGVSYNEQFF.